These 26 T cell receptor beta chains were all obtained from the same sample, sequenced in a study of T-cell reconstitution after alpha-beta-depleted transplantation in children. Molecular barcoding with unique molecular identifiers was used for the TCRbeta library. TCRdb re-derived calls from the PCR reads in MiXCR, one entry per CDR3 protein. The data contain approximately 630,000 distinct CDR3 sequences, under 15% of them singletons. This sample comprised PBMCs, obtained before TCRalphabeta/CD19-depleted stem cell transplant. The receptors come from a girl aged 2 to 9 with congenital amegakaryocytic thrombocytopenia, due to receive a stem cell transplant.

The sample holds many counts of this clonotype. The J gene is TRBJ2-7, the V gene TRBV7-9; 7 nucleotides match TRBD1. Trimming removed 2 bases from V and 7 bases from J; junction bases left unmatched: 11. The germline V gene encodes CDR1 SEHNR and CDR2 FQNEAQ (reference sequence). This CDR3 spans 15 amino acids. The CDR3 DNA sequence: TGTGCCAGCAGCTTACCAACTTGGGACAGATGGGAGCAGTACTTC. This codes for CASSLPTWDRWEQYF.

Points on this clonotype: A much larger clone differs by one base, so this may be a read error. The genes are TRBV6-2 or TRBV6-3 and TRBJ2-1; perhaps D is TRBD1 or TRBD2 (7 bases each). Looked up from germline, CDR1 is MNHEY and CDR2 is SVGEGT. The V end lost 7 bases, the J end lost 11 bases, and 18 bases lay between the germline ends. This CDR3 contains 13 residues. The CDR3 bases are TGTGCCAGCAAAGGGGAGGGGGCAAATAAGCAGTTCTTC. It translates to CASKGEGANKQFF.

This chain joins TRBV21-1 and TRBJ2-2; the DNA was not compared with TRBD1, the D call given in the table. TRBV21-1 constitutes a pseudogene. This CDR3 is 16 amino acids long. This CDR3 is CASTNLQGARTGELFF. The DNA of the CDR3 is TGTGCCAGCACCAATCTCCAGGGGGCGAGGACCGGGGAGCTGTTTTTT.

The table lists this clonotype with a few counts. The chain combines TRBV15 with TRBJ2-3; TRBD1 is a possible D gene (6 bases). CDR1 is LNHNV, CDR2 YYDKDF, per germline (reference sequence). Trimming left V 0 bases short and J 3 bases short, with 10 bases between. The CDR3 is 15 residues long. The CDR3 DNA follows: TGTGCCACCAGCAGAGATCAGGGGATGACAGATACGCAGTATTTT. This encodes CATSRDQGMTDTQYF.

This clonotype has a count of ten or more. This chain uses TRBV29-1 with TRBJ2-2; D is unclear. This CDR3 spans 13 amino acids. V shed 5 bases and J shed 2 bases, with 9 bases lying between them. The germline CDR1 and CDR2 sequences are SQVTM and ANQGSEA. DNA of the CDR3: TGCAGCGTTTGTCAGCTCAACACCGGGGAGCTGTTTTTT. Protein sequence: CSVCQLNTGELFF.

In its sample, this clonotype was seen many times. This sequence joins TRBV30 and TRBJ2-5; perhaps TRBD2 as D (6 bases). V gave up 2 bases and J gave up 5 bases, with 9 bases separating them. CDR3 length equals 12 residues. Germline V gene sequence: CDR1 GTSNPN, CDR2 SVGIG (reference sequence). Here the CDR3 DNA reads TGTGCCTGGAGTACTAGCCGGGAGACCCAGTACTTC. Translating it yields CAWSTSRETQYF.

This clonotype has only a few counts. V is TRBV20-1 and J is TRBJ2-7; 7 positions agree with TRBD2. V lost 3 bases, J lost 0 bases, and 11 bases stayed unmatched. This CDR3 comprises 16 residues. Germline lookup yields CDR1 DFQATT and CDR2 SNEGSKA (reference sequence). The chain's CDR3 is CSASVRLAATSYEQYF. The CDR3 DNA is TGCAGTGCTAGTGTGCGGCTAGCGGCTACCTCCTACGAGCAGTACTTC.

A few counts support this clonotype. The chain is built from TRBV4-2 and TRBJ2-3; 11 positions match TRBD2. The germline V gene encodes CDR1 LGHNA and CDR2 YNFKEQ. The ends lost 0 bases at V and 4 bases at J; junction bases unmatched: 6. The CDR3 consists of 17 residues. The CDR3 DNA sequence: TGTGCCAGCAGCCAAGAACTAGCGGGAGTAGTAGCAGATACGCAGTATTTT. The encoded protein is CASSQELAGVVADTQYF.

This clonotype was recorded at least ten times. The CDR3 spells CASSPWGNEQFF. CDR3 coding DNA: TGTGCCAGCAGTCCTTGGGGTAATGAGCAGTTCTTC. This chain connects TRBV6-5 to TRBJ2-1; no firm D call. Between the trimmed V and J ends, which lost 5 bases and 7 bases, there was a span of 9 bases. CDR1 is MNHEY and CDR2 is SVGAGI in the germline V gene. This CDR3 has 12 residues.

This clonotype was seen repeatedly, ten times or more. This chain uses TRBV29-1 with TRBJ2-1; maybe TRBD2 (5 bases). The CDR3 runs to 16 residues. Germline V gene data show CDR1 as SQVTM and CDR2 as ANQGSEA. V was trimmed by 6 bases and J by 3 bases, leaving 21 bases between them. The CDR3 DNA follows: TGCAGCGTCCCGGGGAAGGGCAAACTAAGCTACAATGAGCAGTTCTTC. Amino acid sequence: CSVPGKGKLSYNEQFF.

Many counts were recorded for this clonotype. The genes are TRBV20-1 and TRBJ2-3; D gene unclear. The CDR3 contains 14 residues. V was shortened by 4 bases and J by 0 bases, with 11 bases between the two germline ends. CDR1 and CDR2 (germline): DFQATT, SNEGSKA (reference sequence). The chain's CDR3 is CSANDVASTDTQYF. The CDR3 bases are TGCAGTGCTAACGATGTAGCTAGCACAGATACGCAGTATTTT.

In this sample, this clonotype turned up many times. The chain is built from TRBV20-1 and TRBJ2-2; TRBD2 agrees at 9 bases. Germline CDR1 is DFQATT and CDR2 is SNEGSKA (reference sequence). Trimming at V came to 2 bases and at J to 5 bases, leaving 6 bases not matched to a gene. The length of the CDR3 is 15 residues. The CDR3 is CSARIGLARTGELFF. The CDR3 DNA follows: TGCAGTGCTAGAATCGGACTAGCGAGAACCGGGGAGCTGTTTTTT.

The sample holds many counts of this clonotype. This rearrangement joins TRBV20-1 to TRBJ2-4; 12 bases match TRBD2. With 1 base clipped from V and 3 bases from J, the junction kept 16 bases outside the gene matches. The length of the CDR3 is 20 residues. Germline assignment: CDR1 DFQATT and CDR2 SNEGSKA (reference sequence). CDR3 coding DNA: TGCAGTGCTAGAGCTTTCAAGCGACTAGCGGGAGTAACTGGCAAAAACATTCAGTACTTC. The encoded protein is CSARAFKRLAGVTGKNIQYF.

This clonotype has ten or more counts. This rearrangement joins TRBV18 to TRBJ1-5; D is unclear. CDR3 length: 16 amino acids. Germline CDR1 is KGHSH and CDR2 is LQKENI. V was pared by 0 bases and J by 2 bases, with 11 bases between. This CDR3 is CASSPPNDDGNQPQHF. The CDR3 DNA sequence: TGTGCCAGCTCACCACCGAACGATGACGGCAATCAGCCCCAGCATTTT.

CDR3 in DNA: TGTGCCAGCTCACCACACCCTAGCGGGTACGAGCAGTACTTC. It yields the protein CASSPHPSGYEQYF. The V gene is TRBV18, the J gene TRBJ2-7; 8 bases match TRBD2. Germline lookup yields CDR1 KGHSH and CDR2 LQKENI. Trimming took 1 base from V and 4 from J; bases not matched to a gene: 3. This CDR3 region has 14 residues.

This clonotype was seen a few times. This chain connects TRBV5-1 to TRBJ2-7; 10 nucleotides align to TRBD2. Losses at the gene ends were 4 bases for V and 3 bases for J; bases not matched to a gene: 4. This CDR3 contains 14 residues. The germline gives CDR1 SGHRS, CDR2 YFSETQ. This CDR3 is CASSVGTSDYEQYF. The CDR3 DNA follows: TGCGCCAGCAGCGTGGGGACTAGCGACTACGAGCAGTACTTC. The full variable domain, rest sourced from reference TRBV5-1 and TRBJ2-7, is KAGVTQTPRYLIKTRGQQVTLSCSPISGHRSVSWYQQTPGQGLQFLFEYFSETQRNKGNFPGRFSGRQFSNSRSEMNVSTLELGDSALYLCASSVGTSDYEQYFGPGTRLTVT.

The chain combines TRBV20-1 with TRBJ2-1; TRBD2 matches 12 bases. CDR1 and CDR2 (germline): DFQATT, SNEGSKA (reference sequence). The CDR3 sequence is 14 residues long. The ends lost 6 bases at V and 10 bases at J; junction bases unmatched: 10. The CDR3 sequence is CSARTSGTPWEQFF. For the CDR3, the DNA is TGCAGTGCGAGGACTAGCGGGACCCCTTGGGAGCAGTTCTTC.

This clonotype was seen ten or more times. This chain uses TRBV20-1 with TRBJ2-1; the D gene is possibly TRBD1 (7 bases). Trimming cost V 1 base and J 5 bases, with 15 bases left between them. Germline V gives CDR1 DFQATT, CDR2 SNEGSKA (reference sequence). This CDR3 spans 15 amino acids. CDR3 nucleotide sequence: TGCAGTGCTAGAGTAGGAGGGACAGCCGACAATGAGCAGTTCTTC. As protein: CSARVGGTADNEQFF.

This clonotype was counted ten times or more. V is TRBV4-1 and J is TRBJ1-6; D not certain. The germline V and J ends were trimmed by 4 bases and 3 bases, with 13 bases remaining between them. This CDR3 contains 16 residues. CDR1 and CDR2 from the germline V gene are MGHRA and YSYEKL. The CDR3: CASSPGDPIYNSPLHF. The CDR3 bases are TGCGCCAGCAGCCCAGGAGACCCGATCTATAATTCACCCCTCCACTTT.

This clonotype was seen a few times. V usage is TRBV20-1 and J usage is TRBJ2-1, with D possibly TRBD2 on 5 matching bases. The CDR3 contains 19 residues. Germline assignment: CDR1 DFQATT and CDR2 SNEGSKA (reference sequence). Trimming cost V 0 bases and J 0 bases, with 21 bases left between them. The CDR3 loop reads CSARDAKWENEISYNEQFF. Here the CDR3 DNA reads TGCAGTGCTAGAGACGCGAAGTGGGAGAACGAAATCTCCTACAATGAGCAGTTCTTC.

This clonotype was recorded a few times. V is TRBV5-1 and J is TRBJ2-1, with D hard to call. Germline V lookup: CDR1 SGHRS, CDR2 YFSETQ. The CDR3 totals 17 residues. The V gene lost 0 bases and the J gene lost 0 bases, with 13 bases spanning the gap. CDR3 bases: TGCGCCAGCAGCTTGGGGCTTTACTCAGACTCCTACAATGAGCAGTTCTTC. Protein: CASSLGLYSDSYNEQFF.

This clonotype occurred many times. The chain recombines TRBV20-1 with TRBJ1-1; D uncertain. CDR3 length: 14 amino acids. Per the germline V gene, CDR1 is DFQATT and CDR2 is SNEGSKA (reference sequence). V was cut by 5 bases and J by 1 base, with 14 bases left in between. In DNA form, the CDR3 reads TGCAGTGCTTTGGGTGGAGACACGAACACTGAAGCTTTCTTT. Translation gives CSALGGDTNTEAFF.

The chain uses TRBV28 and TRBJ1-6, with D perhaps matching TRBD1 (5 bases). The CDR3 has 17 residues. The ends were cut back, 4 bases at V and 1 base at J, with 14 bases in the middle. Germline V gene lookup returns CDR1 MDHEN and CDR2 SYDVKM. DNA for the CDR3: TGTGCCAGCAGTTCCCCCCCTGCAGGGTCCTATAATTCACCCCTCCACTTT. This codes for CASSSPPAGSYNSPLHF.

This clonotype showed up just a few times. The V and J genes are TRBV29-1 and TRBJ1-5; D perhaps matches TRBD1 (6 bases). Trimming took off 7 bases at V and 4 bases at J, with 8 bases between the two ends. The CDR3 consists of 11 residues. Germline CDR1 is SQVTM and CDR2 is ANQGSEA. The CDR3 nucleotides are TGCAGCGCTGGACAGAATCAGCCCCAGCATTTT. Its translation: CSAGQNQPQHF.

This clonotype was recorded many times. This chain links TRBV12-3 or TRBV12-4 with TRBJ2-2; D is uncertain. There are 16 residues in the CDR3. V was shortened by 4 bases and J by 5 bases, with 17 bases between the two germline ends. CDR3 coding DNA: TGTGCCAGCAGTTCCGTGGACCTCGTCGGAACCGGGGAGCTGTTTTTT. Its protein is CASSSVDLVGTGELFF.

This clonotype was picked up a small number of times. V and J are TRBV5-1 and TRBJ2-1, with D tentatively TRBD1 (5 bases). The CDR3 consists of 14 residues. Trimming took off 8 bases at V and 1 base at J, with 13 bases between the two ends. Germline CDR1 is SGHRS and CDR2 is YFSETQ. The CDR3 nucleotides read TGCGCCAGTGGAAGGACAATGTCCTACAATGAGCAGTTCTTC. It codes for CASGRTMSYNEQFF.